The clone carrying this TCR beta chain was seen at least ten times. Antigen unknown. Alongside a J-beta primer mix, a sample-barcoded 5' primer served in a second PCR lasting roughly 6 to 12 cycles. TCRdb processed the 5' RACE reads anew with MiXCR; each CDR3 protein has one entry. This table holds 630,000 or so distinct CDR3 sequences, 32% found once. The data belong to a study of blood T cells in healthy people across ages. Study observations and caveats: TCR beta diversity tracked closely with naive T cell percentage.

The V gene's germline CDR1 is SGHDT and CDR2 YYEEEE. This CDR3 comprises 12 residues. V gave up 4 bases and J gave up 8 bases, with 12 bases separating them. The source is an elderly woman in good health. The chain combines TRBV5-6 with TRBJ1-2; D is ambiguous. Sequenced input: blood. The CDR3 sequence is CASSKREGGYTF. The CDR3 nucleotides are TGTGCCAGCAGCAAAAGGGAGGGCGGCTACACCTTC.